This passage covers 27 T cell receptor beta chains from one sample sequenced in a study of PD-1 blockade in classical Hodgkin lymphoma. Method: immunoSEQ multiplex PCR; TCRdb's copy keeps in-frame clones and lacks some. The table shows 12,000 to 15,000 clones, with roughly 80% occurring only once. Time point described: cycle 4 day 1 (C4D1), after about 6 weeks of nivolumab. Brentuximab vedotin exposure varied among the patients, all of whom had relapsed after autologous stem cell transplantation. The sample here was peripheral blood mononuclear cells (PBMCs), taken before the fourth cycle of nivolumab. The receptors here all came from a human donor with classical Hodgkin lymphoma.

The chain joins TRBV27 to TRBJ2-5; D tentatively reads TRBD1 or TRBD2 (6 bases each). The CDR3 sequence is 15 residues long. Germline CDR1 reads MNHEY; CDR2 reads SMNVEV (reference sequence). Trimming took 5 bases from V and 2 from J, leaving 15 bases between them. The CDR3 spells CASSLGGGAQETQYF. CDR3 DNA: TGTGCCAGCAGTCTCGGAGGGGGAGCTCAAGAGACCCAGTACTTC.

CDR3 amino acids: CASSGDLRGNTEAFF. The CDR3 nucleotides read TGTGCCAGCAGCGGGGACCTGCGTGGGAACACTGAAGCTTTCTTT. The chain couples TRBV5-6 to TRBJ1-1; tentative D call: TRBD1 (5 bases). Trimming removed 4 bases at V and 1 base at J, with 14 bases between. The germline V gene has CDR1 SGHDT and CDR2 YYEEEE. The CDR3 loop spans 15 amino acids.

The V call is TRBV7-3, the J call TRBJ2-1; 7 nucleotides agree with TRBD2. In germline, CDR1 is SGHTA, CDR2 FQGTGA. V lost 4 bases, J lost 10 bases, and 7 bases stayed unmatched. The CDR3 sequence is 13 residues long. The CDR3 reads CASSSAVTSEQFF. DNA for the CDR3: TGTGCCAGCAGCTCAGCGGTGACTAGCGAGCAGTTCTTC.

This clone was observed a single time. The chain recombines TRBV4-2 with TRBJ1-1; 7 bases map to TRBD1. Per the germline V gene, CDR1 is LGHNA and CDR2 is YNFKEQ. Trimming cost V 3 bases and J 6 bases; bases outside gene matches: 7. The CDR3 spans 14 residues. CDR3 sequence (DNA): TGTGCCAGCAGCCAGGGTGGACAGGACGCTGAAGCTTTCTTT. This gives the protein CASSQGGQDAEAFF.

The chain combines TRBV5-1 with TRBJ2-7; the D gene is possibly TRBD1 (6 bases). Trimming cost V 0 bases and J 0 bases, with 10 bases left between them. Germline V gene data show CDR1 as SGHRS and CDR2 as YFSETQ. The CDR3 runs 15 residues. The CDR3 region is CASSLGQGPSYEQYF. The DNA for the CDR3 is TGCGCCAGCAGCTTGGGGCAGGGGCCCTCCTACGAGCAGTACTTC.

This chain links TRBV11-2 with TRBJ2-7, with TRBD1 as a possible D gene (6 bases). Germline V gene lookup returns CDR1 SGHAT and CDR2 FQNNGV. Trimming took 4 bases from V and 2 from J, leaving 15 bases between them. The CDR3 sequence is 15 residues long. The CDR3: CASSSGPGQTYEQYF. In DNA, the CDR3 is TGTGCCAGCAGCTCCGGACCGGGACAAACCTACGAGCAGTACTTC.

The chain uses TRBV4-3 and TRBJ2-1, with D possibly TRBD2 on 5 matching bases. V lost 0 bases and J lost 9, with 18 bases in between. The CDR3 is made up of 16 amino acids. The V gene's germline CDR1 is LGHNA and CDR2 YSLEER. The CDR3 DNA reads TGCGCCAGCAGCCAAGACCCCCGGCCCGACCGGGGTGAGCAGTTCTTC. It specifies CASSQDPRPDRGEQFF.

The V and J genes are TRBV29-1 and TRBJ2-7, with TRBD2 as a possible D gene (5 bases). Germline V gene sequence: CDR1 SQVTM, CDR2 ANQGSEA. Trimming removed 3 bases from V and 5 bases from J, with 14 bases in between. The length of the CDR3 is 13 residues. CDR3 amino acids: CSVELGRGNEQYF. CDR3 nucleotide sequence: TGCAGCGTTGAGTTGGGGAGAGGGAACGAGCAGTACTTC.

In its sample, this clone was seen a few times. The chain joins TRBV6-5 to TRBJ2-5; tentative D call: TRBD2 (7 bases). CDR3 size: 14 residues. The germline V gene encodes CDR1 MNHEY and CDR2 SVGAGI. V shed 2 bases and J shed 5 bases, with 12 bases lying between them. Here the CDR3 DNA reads TGTGCCAGCAGTTACAGGGAGGGGGTGGAGACCCAGTACTTC. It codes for CASSYREGVETQYF.

CDR3 nucleotides: TGCGCCAGCAGCTTTGGTGGGACCTTTGAGCAGTTCTTC. Translated: CASSFGGTFEQFF. The chain links TRBV5-1 to TRBJ2-1, with D perhaps given as TRBD1 or TRBD2 (5 bases each). With 2 bases removed from V and 9 bases from J, the gap between germline ends came to 12 bases. The CDR3 sequence is 13 residues long. The germline V gene has CDR1 SGHRS and CDR2 YFSETQ.

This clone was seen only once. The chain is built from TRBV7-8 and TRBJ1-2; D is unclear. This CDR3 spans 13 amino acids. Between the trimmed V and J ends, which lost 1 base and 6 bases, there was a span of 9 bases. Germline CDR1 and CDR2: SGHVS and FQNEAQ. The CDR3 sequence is CASSLGGSNGYTF. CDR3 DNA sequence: TGTGCCAGCAGCTTAGGAGGGTCAAATGGCTACACCTTC.

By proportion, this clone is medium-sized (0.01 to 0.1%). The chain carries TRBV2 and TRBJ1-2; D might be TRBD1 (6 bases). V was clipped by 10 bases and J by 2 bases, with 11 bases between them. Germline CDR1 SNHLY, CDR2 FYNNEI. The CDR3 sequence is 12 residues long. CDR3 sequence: CATGTTNYGYTF. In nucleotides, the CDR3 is TGTGCCACCGGGACAACCAACTATGGCTACACCTTC.

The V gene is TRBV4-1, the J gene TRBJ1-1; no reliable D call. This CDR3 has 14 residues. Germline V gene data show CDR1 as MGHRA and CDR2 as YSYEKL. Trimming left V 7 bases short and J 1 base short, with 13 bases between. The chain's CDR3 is CASIRILRNTEAFF. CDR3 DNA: TGCGCCAGCATCCGGATTCTCAGGAACACTGAAGCTTTCTTT.

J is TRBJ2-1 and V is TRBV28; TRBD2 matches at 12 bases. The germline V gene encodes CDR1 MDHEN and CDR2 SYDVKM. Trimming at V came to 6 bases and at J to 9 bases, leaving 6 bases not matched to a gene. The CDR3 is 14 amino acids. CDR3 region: CASRPTSGGTEQFF. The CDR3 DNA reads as TGTGCCAGCAGACCCACTAGCGGGGGGACTGAGCAGTTCTTC.

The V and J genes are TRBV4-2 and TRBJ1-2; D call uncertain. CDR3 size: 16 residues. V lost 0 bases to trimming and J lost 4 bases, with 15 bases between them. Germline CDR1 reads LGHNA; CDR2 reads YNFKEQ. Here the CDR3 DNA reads TGTGCCAGCAGCCAAGACGGACTAACGGGGAGCTATGGCTACACCTTC. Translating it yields CASSQDGLTGSYGYTF.

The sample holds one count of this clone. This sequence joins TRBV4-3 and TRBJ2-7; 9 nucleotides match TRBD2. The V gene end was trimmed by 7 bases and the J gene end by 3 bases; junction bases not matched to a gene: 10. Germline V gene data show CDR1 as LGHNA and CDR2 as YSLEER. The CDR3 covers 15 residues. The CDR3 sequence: CASTPGRGGIYEQYF. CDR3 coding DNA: TGCGCCAGCACCCCCGGGCGGGGGGGCATCTACGAGCAGTACTTC.

CDR3 sequence reads: CASSLVQENTEAFF. The CDR3 DNA reads TGTGCCAGCAGCTTGGTACAGGAGAACACTGAAGCTTTCTTT. The chain joins TRBV7-9 to TRBJ1-1; tentative D call: TRBD1 (5 bases). The length of the CDR3 is 14 residues. The germline gives CDR1 SEHNR, CDR2 FQNEAQ (reference sequence). V was trimmed by 3 bases and J by 1 base, leaving 9 bases between them.

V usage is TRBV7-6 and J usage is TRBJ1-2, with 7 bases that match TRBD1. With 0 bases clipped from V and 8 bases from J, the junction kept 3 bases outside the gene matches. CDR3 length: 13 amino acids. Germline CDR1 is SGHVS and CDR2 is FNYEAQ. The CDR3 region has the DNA TGTGCCAGCAGCTTAGCACAGGGGCGCGGCTACACCTTC. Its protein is CASSLAQGRGYTF.

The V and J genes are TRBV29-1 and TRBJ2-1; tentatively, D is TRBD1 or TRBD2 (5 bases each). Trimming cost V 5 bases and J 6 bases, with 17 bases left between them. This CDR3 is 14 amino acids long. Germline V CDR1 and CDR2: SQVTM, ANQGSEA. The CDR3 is CSVLEGWVGNEQFF. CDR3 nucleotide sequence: TGCAGCGTTTTAGAGGGGTGGGTCGGCAATGAGCAGTTCTTC.

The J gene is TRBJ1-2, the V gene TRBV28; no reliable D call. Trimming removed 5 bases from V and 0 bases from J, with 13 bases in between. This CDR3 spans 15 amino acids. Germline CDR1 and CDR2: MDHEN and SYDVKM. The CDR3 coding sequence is TGTGCCAGCAGTAGTTTGGCGGAAGCTAACTATGGCTACACCTTC. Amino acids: CASSSLAEANYGYTF.

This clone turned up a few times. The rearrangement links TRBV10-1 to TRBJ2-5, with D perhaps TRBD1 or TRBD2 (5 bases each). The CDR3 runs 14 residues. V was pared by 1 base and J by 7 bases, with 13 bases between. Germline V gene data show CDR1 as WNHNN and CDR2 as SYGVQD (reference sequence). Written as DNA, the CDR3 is TGCGCCAGCAGTGAGTACGGGACCGGTGGGACCCAGTACTTC. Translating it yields CASSEYGTGGTQYF.

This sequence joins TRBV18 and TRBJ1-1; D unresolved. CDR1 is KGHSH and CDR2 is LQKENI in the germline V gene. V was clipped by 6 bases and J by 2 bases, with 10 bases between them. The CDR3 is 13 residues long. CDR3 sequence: CASSQMVNTEAFF. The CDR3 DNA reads TGTGCCAGCTCTCAGATGGTAAACACTGAAGCTTTCTTT.

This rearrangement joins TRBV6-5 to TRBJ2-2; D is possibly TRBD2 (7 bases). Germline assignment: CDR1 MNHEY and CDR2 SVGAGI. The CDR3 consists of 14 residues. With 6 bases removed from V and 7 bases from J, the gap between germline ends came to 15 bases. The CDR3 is CASSKGGGLGELFF. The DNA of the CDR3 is TGTGCCAGCAGCAAGGGGGGGGGCCTCGGGGAGCTGTTTTTT.

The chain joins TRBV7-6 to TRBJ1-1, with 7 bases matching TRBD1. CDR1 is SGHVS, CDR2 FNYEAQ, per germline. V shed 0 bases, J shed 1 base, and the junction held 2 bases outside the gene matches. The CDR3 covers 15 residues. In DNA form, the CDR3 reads TGTGCCAGCAGCTTAGCTGACAGGGCGAACACTGAAGCTTTCTTT. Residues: CASSLADRANTEAFF.

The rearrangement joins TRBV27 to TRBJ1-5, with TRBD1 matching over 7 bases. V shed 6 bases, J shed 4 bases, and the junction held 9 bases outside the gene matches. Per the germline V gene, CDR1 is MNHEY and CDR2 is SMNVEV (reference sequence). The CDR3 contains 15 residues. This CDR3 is CASRSSTGINQPQHF. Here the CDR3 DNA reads TGTGCCAGCAGATCCTCGACAGGGATTAATCAGCCCCAGCATTTT.

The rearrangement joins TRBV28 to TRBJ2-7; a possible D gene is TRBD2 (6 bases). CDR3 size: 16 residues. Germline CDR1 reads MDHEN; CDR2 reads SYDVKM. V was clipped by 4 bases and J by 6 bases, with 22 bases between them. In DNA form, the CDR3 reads TGTGCCAGCAGTTCAACGGGGGACCCGTCGGGGCGCGAGCAGTACTTC. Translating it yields CASSSTGDPSGREQYF.

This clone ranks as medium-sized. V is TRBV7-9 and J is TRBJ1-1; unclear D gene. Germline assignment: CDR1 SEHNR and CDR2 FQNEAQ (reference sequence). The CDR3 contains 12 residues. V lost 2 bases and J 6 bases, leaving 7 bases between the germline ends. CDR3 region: CASSLSGAEAFF. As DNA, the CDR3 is TGTGCCAGCAGCTTAAGTGGAGCTGAAGCTTTCTTT.